Below, 32 T cell receptor beta chains from the same sample are listed, as sequenced in a study of blood T cell repertoires in COVID-19. Measured with immunoSEQ multiplex PCR; TCRdb has only the in-frame clones, and not every one. The profile shows 330,000 or so clones, more than 90% of them singletons. The sample was PBMCs or T cells enriched from blood (not recorded which). These receptors all come from a woman in her thirties who had recovered from COVID-19.

DNA for the CDR3: TGTGCCAGCAGTGAACGGGCCGGGGGTGCAACTAATGAAAAACTGTTTTTT. Translated, it gives CASSERAGGATNEKLFF. This rearrangement joins TRBV2 to TRBJ1-4, with D perhaps matching TRBD1 (5 bases). Trimming left V 2 bases short and J 0 bases short, with 13 bases between. The CDR3 consists of 17 residues. Germline loops: CDR1 SNHLY, CDR2 FYNNEI. The variable domain in full, with the rest retrieved from reference TRBV2 and TRBJ1-4, is EPEVTQTPSHQVTQMGQEVILRCVPISNHLYFYWYRQILGQKVEFLVSFYNNEISEKSEIFDDQFSVERPDGSNFTLKIRSTKLEDSAMYFCASSERAGGATNEKLFFGSGTQLSVL.

The rearrangement uses TRBV28 and TRBJ2-7, with a possible D match to TRBD2 (6 bases). Germline CDR1 and CDR2: MDHEN and SYDVKM. The CDR3 is made up of 12 amino acids. Trimming removed 11 bases from V and 5 bases from J, with 16 bases in between. CDR3 region: CASGRQNDEQYF. The CDR3 DNA sequence: TGTGCCTCCGGGAGACAAAACGACGAGCAGTACTTC.

The rearrangement links TRBV7-3 to TRBJ2-2; 7 positions match TRBD2. This CDR3 is built from 16 residues. The trim removed 0 bases at V and 2 bases at J, leaving 3 bases unmatched. The V gene's germline CDR1 is SGHTA and CDR2 FQGTGA. The CDR3 reads CASSLTRLANTGELFF. The CDR3 region has the DNA TGTGCCAGCAGCTTAACGCGACTAGCCAACACCGGGGAGCTGTTTTTT. Filled out from reference TRBV7-3 and TRBJ2-2, the complete variable domain reads GAGVSQTPSNKVTEKGKYVELRCDPISGHTALYWYRQSLGQGPEFLIYFQGTGAADDSGLPNDRFFAVRPEGSVSTLKIQRTERGDSAVYLCASSLTRLANTGELFFGEGSRLTVL.

This chain joins TRBV18 and TRBJ2-1; the match to TRBD1 covers 7 bases. V lost 6 bases to trimming and J lost 9 bases; unmatched junction nucleotides: 11. This CDR3 has 14 residues. In germline, CDR1 is KGHSH, CDR2 LQKENI. The CDR3: CASSDRGLGSEQFF. CDR3 in DNA: TGTGCCAGCTCGGATAGGGGGCTCGGTAGTGAGCAGTTCTTC.

The chain is built from TRBV3-1 (or the pseudogene TRBV3-2) and TRBJ1-2, with a possible D match to TRBD1 (6 bases). The CDR3 has 15 residues. Trimming took 1 base from V and 0 from J, leaving 9 bases between them. CDR1 LGHDT and CDR2 YNNKEL come from the germline V gene (reference sequence). The CDR3 sequence is CASSQGTATNYGYTF. DNA for the CDR3: TGTGCCAGCAGCCAAGGGACAGCAACTAACTATGGCTACACCTTC.

As DNA, the CDR3 is TGTGCCAGCAGGCGGGGGGACATTCAGTACTTC. It specifies CASRRGDIQYF. This chain joins TRBV6-5 and TRBJ2-4; 8 bases match TRBD2. Germline V gives CDR1 MNHEY, CDR2 SVGAGI. CDR3 length: 11 amino acids. With V trimmed by 6 bases and J by 8 bases, 0 bases remained unmatched.

The chain is built from TRBV27 and TRBJ2-1, with a possible D match to TRBD2 (6 bases). From germline, CDR1 is MNHEY and CDR2 SMNVEV (reference sequence). Trimming left V 4 bases short and J 0 bases short, with 10 bases between. The CDR3 totals 15 residues. The CDR3 loop reads CASSYVGGSYNEQFF. CDR3 in DNA: TGTGCCAGCAGTTATGTGGGAGGCTCCTACAATGAGCAGTTCTTC.

V gene TRBV20-1 combines with J gene TRBJ1-2, with TRBD1 matching over 7 bases. Germline values: CDR1 DFQATT, CDR2 SNEGSKA (reference sequence). The length of the CDR3 is 12 residues. The V segment lost 3 bases and the J segment 6 bases; nucleotides outside the gene matches: 4. The CDR3, as DNA: TGCAGTGCTAGTCTCAGGGGGGATGGCTACACCTTC. Amino acids: CSASLRGDGYTF.

This chain joins TRBV7-2 and TRBJ1-5; D remains unclear. CDR3 length equals 13 residues. Trimming stripped 8 bases from V and 9 bases from J, with 17 bases between. In germline, CDR1 is SGHTA, CDR2 FQGNSA. The CDR3 reads CASSSEPRRPQHF. The CDR3 bases are TGTGCCAGCTCCTCGGAGCCCCGTAGGCCCCAGCATTTT.

The chain recombines TRBV5-1 with TRBJ2-2; a possible D gene is TRBD2 (5 bases). V gave up 4 bases and J gave up 3 bases, with 13 bases separating them. This CDR3 is built from 15 residues. CDR1 is SGHRS and CDR2 is YFSETQ in the germline V gene. CDR3 residues: CASSMSGLDTGELFF. The DNA for the CDR3 is TGCGCCAGCAGCATGAGCGGTCTAGACACCGGGGAGCTGTTTTTT.

This clone was found a few times. This chain connects TRBV19 to TRBJ1-5; no definite D call. The CDR3 totals 13 residues. Looked up from germline, CDR1 is LNHDA and CDR2 is SQIVND (reference sequence). With 3 bases removed from V and 5 bases from J, the gap between germline ends came to 8 bases. In DNA form, the CDR3 reads TGTGCCAGTAGTATGGGGAGGGATCAGCCCCAGCATTTT. Translated: CASSMGRDQPQHF.

The V gene is TRBV6-2 or TRBV6-3, the J gene TRBJ2-1; weak D call: TRBD2 (7 bases). The length of the CDR3 is 18 residues. The germline CDR1 and CDR2 sequences are MNHEY and SVGEGT. V lost 2 bases and J 6 bases, leaving 23 bases between the germline ends. The DNA of the CDR3 is TGTGCCAGCAGTTACACAGGGTGGGGAGTAGCGGGTCCCAATGAGCAGTTCTTC. This gives the protein CASSYTGWGVAGPNEQFF.

The J gene is TRBJ1-1, the V gene TRBV6-4, with 7 bases aligning to TRBD1. The CDR3 loop spans 18 amino acids. The V gene's germline CDR1 is MRHNA and CDR2 SNTAGT. The ends lost 4 bases at V and 1 base at J; junction bases unmatched: 15. The CDR3 sequence is CASSVRDSERIGNTEAFF. The CDR3 DNA reads as TGTGCCAGCAGTGTCCGGGACAGTGAGAGGATTGGGAACACTGAAGCTTTCTTT.

The CDR3 DNA sequence: TGTGCCAGCAGCAGACAGGGGGCCTATCAGCCCCAGCATTTT. Translated: CASSRQGAYQPQHF. V and J are TRBV7-2 and TRBJ1-5, with 10 bases aligning to TRBD1. CDR3 length: 14 residues. The V gene end was trimmed by 5 bases and the J gene end by 5 bases; junction bases not matched to a gene: 3. Germline values: CDR1 SGHTA, CDR2 FQGNSA.

The V and J genes are TRBV11-3 and TRBJ1-1; the D is unclear. Trimming shortened V by 5 bases and J by 8 bases, and 15 bases separated the two germline ends. CDR1 is SGHNT and CDR2 is YENEEA in the germline V gene. This CDR3 contains 13 residues. CDR3 DNA sequence: TGTGCCAGCAGCCGGGTCGGAAAGTCGGAAGCTTTCTTT. As protein: CASSRVGKSEAFF.

The chain employs TRBV24-1 and TRBJ2-3, with a tentative D call TRBD1 (6 bases). Trimming pared 0 bases from V and 1 base from J, leaving 13 bases between. This CDR3 region has 17 residues. The germline gives CDR1 KGHDR, CDR2 SFDVKD. The CDR3 sequence: CATSDLSGVGGTDTQYF. The CDR3, as DNA: TGTGCCACCAGTGATTTGTCAGGGGTAGGTGGCACAGATACGCAGTATTTT.

The J gene is TRBJ1-6, the V gene TRBV18, with 11 bases fitting TRBD1. Germline loops: CDR1 KGHSH, CDR2 LQKENI. This CDR3 is 15 amino acids long. V lost 3 bases, J lost 9 bases, and 4 bases stayed unmatched. Here the CDR3 reads CASSPTDRGLSPLHF. CDR3 bases: TGTGCCAGCTCACCGACGGACAGGGGGCTTTCACCCCTCCACTTT.

The chain combines TRBV6-5 with TRBJ1-5; TRBD1 matches at 10 bases. With V trimmed by 7 bases and J by 4 bases, 7 bases remained unmatched. Germline assignment: CDR1 MNHEY and CDR2 SVGAGI. CDR3 length equals 15 residues. CDR3 sequence (DNA): TGTGCCAGCACCATGACAGGGGGCTCTAATCAGCCCCAGCATTTT. Amino acid sequence: CASTMTGGSNQPQHF.

This clone has a single count. This CDR3 is CASSPSTGQFF. CDR3 sequence (DNA): TGTGCCAGCAGTCCATCGACAGGGCAGTTCTTC. The chain recombines TRBV6-2 or TRBV6-3 with TRBJ2-1, with a tentative D call TRBD1 (6 bases). Trimming stripped 5 bases from V and 12 bases from J, with 11 bases between. There are 11 residues in the CDR3. Germline assignment: CDR1 MNHEY and CDR2 SVGEGT.

V and J are TRBV5-1 and TRBJ2-3; D might be TRBD2 (6 bases). Germline assignment: CDR1 SGHRS and CDR2 YFSETQ. CDR3 length: 14 residues. V lost 0 bases, J lost 3 bases, and 8 bases lay in between. The CDR3, as DNA: TGCGCCAGCAGCTTGGGGGAGGTAACAGATACGCAGTATTTT. Its protein is CASSLGEVTDTQYF.

The chain uses TRBV14 and TRBJ1-3, with D perhaps matching TRBD1 (5 bases). The V gene lost 4 bases and the J gene lost 4 bases, with 11 bases spanning the gap. Germline-derived CDR1 and CDR2 are SGHDN and FVKESK. This CDR3 is built from 14 residues. The CDR3 loop reads CASSPRQSGNTIYF. The DNA of the CDR3 is TGTGCCAGCAGCCCTCGACAGTCCGGAAACACCATATATTTT.

The chain combines TRBV10-2 with TRBJ2-7; TRBD1 matches 8 bases. The V segment lost 9 bases and the J segment 6 bases; nucleotides outside the gene matches: 16. The CDR3 contains 15 residues. Germline CDR1 is WSHSY and CDR2 is SAAADI. CDR3 residues: CASQNGRQGIGEQYF. The CDR3 region has the DNA TGCGCCAGTCAAAATGGCCGACAGGGGATCGGCGAGCAGTACTTC.

The V and J genes are TRBV7-9 and TRBJ2-1; 7 bases agree with TRBD2. V gave up 1 base and J gave up 6 bases; unmatched junction bases: 9. The CDR3 is 16 amino acids. Germline CDR1 and CDR2: SEHNR and FQNEAQ (reference sequence). CDR3 protein: CASSLVSGRGFNEQFF. In DNA form, the CDR3 reads TGTGCCAGCAGCTTAGTCTCAGGGAGGGGATTCAATGAGCAGTTCTTC. The full variable domain, its missing parts supplied by reference TRBV7-9 and TRBJ2-1, is DTGVSQNPRHKITKRGQNVTFRCDPISEHNRLYWYRQTLGQGPEFLTYFQNEAQLEKSRLLSDRFSAERPKGSFSTLEIQRTEQGDSAMYLCASSLVSGRGFNEQFFGPGTRLTVL.

The genes are TRBV9 and TRBJ2-1; 8 positions match TRBD2. V lost 3 bases, J lost 7 bases, and 9 bases stayed unmatched. The CDR3 contains 15 residues. Germline V gene sequence: CDR1 SGDLS, CDR2 YYNGEE. The CDR3 coding sequence is TGTGCCAGCAGCGCTACTAGCGGAGGGGGGAATGAGCAGTTCTTC. It specifies CASSATSGGGNEQFF.

In DNA form, the CDR3 reads TGTGCCAGCAGCAGCCAGGGGCCGAACACTGAAGCTTTCTTT. It is translated as CASSSQGPNTEAFF. The V and J genes are TRBV7-2 and TRBJ1-1; D may be TRBD1 (6 bases). Per germline, CDR1 SGHTA and CDR2 FQGNSA. The V and J ends lost 5 bases and 1 base respectively, with 11 bases between them. The CDR3 has 14 residues.

This chain connects TRBV15 to TRBJ2-4, with 7 bases aligning to TRBD1. CDR3 length: 12 residues. V gave up 3 bases and J gave up 8 bases; unmatched junction bases: 1. Germline V gene lookup returns CDR1 LNHNV and CDR2 YYDKDF (reference sequence). DNA for the CDR3: TGTGCCACCAGCAGGCAGGGGGACATTCAGTACTTC. It yields the protein CATSRQGDIQYF.

V usage is TRBV28 and J usage is TRBJ2-1; a weak D match, TRBD2 (6 bases). The CDR3 length is 14 residues. Trimming left V 7 bases short and J 9 bases short, with 19 bases between. Germline CDR1 MDHEN, CDR2 SYDVKM. In nucleotides, the CDR3 is TGTGCCAGCAAAAGTCCCGGAGGGCGGGGTGAGCAGTTCTTC. It codes for CASKSPGGRGEQFF.

The gene calls are TRBV6-5 and TRBJ1-1; tentatively, D is TRBD1 (5 bases). This CDR3 is 16 amino acids long. Germline loops: CDR1 MNHEY, CDR2 SVGAGI. The V gene lost 0 bases and the J gene lost 0 bases, with 11 bases spanning the gap. The DNA of the CDR3 is TGTGCCAGCAGTTACTCGAACCCAGGGCTGAACACTGAAGCTTTCTTT. Encoded protein: CASSYSNPGLNTEAFF.

J is TRBJ2-1 and V is TRBV6-6, with 8 positions matching TRBD1. The CDR3 has 15 residues. Per germline, CDR1 MNHNY and CDR2 SVGAGI (reference sequence). V gave up 7 bases and J gave up 2 bases; unmatched junction bases: 7. This CDR3 is CASIQTGVTYNEQFF. The DNA of the CDR3 is TGTGCCAGCATCCAGACAGGGGTAACCTACAATGAGCAGTTCTTC.

V gene TRBV7-2 combines with J gene TRBJ1-2; 7 nucleotides line up with TRBD1. With V trimmed by 1 base and J by 7 bases, 6 bases remained unmatched. Germline V gene sequence: CDR1 SGHTA, CDR2 FQGNSA. CDR3 size: 14 residues. Here the CDR3 reads CASSLGPAGGGYTF. CDR3 nucleotide sequence: TGTGCCAGCAGCTTAGGACCGGCAGGGGGTGGCTACACCTTC.

The V call is TRBV5-5, the J call TRBJ2-7; D remains unclear. The CDR3 extends over 11 amino acids. CDR1 is SGHKS and CDR2 is YYEKEE in the germline V gene (reference sequence). With 0 bases removed from V and 7 bases from J, the gap between germline ends came to 5 bases. CDR3 amino acids: CASSLGREQYF. CDR3 DNA sequence: TGTGCCAGCAGCTTGGGTCGGGAGCAGTACTTC. Combining the CDR3 with reference TRBV5-5 and TRBJ2-7 gives the whole variable domain DAGVTQSPTHLIKTRGQQVTLRCSPISGHKSVSWYQQVLGQGPQFIFQYYEKEERGRGNFPDRFSARQFPNYSSELNVNALLLGDSALYLCASSLGREQYFGPGTRLTVT.

This chain links TRBV9 with TRBJ1-6, with 10 bases lining up with TRBD1. The CDR3 sequence is 15 residues long. The junction had 10 bases not matched to a gene; V was cut back by 6 bases and J by 10 bases. Germline CDR1 and CDR2: SGDLS and YYNGEE. This CDR3 reads CASTTDRDRGSPLHF. DNA for the CDR3: TGTGCCAGCACCACCGACCGGGACAGGGGATCACCCCTCCACTTT.